The clone carrying this T cell receptor beta chain is a singleton in its sample. The data were obtained in a study of blood T cell repertoires in COVID-19. Study at large: Whether acute or convalescent, the COVID-19 samples came from the United States, Italy and Spain. PBMCs, B-cell-depleted T cells, or T cells were the source of the cDNA or gDNA that made up the material.

Authors' data handling: Estimation of nucleated cell counts was performed using reference gene primer amplification. The repertoire was sequenced with immunoSEQ multiplex PCR; TCRdb's copy has only in-frame clones and lacks some. For V, J and clone size, that table is used; D and trimming come from the DNA. This sample has more than 200,000 clones, with approximately 83% found just once. The junction had 2 bases not matched to a gene; V was cut back by 6 bases and J by 0 bases. Germline V lookup: CDR1 MNHEY, CDR2 SVGAGI. The CDR3 is 14 residues long. The clonotype comes from a middle-aged man with acute or convalescent COVID-19. This chain joins TRBV6-5 and TRBJ1-5, with 7 bases lining up with TRBD1. Sequences were obtained from peripheral blood. CDR3 loop: CASRTGNSNQPQHF. CDR3 in DNA: TGTGCCAGCAGGACAGGGAATAGCAATCAGCCCCAGCATTTT.